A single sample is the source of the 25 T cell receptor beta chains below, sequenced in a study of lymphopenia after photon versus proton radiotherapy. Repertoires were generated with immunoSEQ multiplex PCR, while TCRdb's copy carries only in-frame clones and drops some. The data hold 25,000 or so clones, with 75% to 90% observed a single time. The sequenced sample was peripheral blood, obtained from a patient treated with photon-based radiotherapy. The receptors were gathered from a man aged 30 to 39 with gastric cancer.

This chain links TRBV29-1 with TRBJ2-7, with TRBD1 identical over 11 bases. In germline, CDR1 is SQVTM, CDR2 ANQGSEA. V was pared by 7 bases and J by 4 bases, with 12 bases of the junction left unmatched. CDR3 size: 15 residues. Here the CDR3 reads CSATSGTGGPYEQYF. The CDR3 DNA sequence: TGCAGCGCAACATCCGGGACAGGGGGACCGTACGAGCAGTACTTC.

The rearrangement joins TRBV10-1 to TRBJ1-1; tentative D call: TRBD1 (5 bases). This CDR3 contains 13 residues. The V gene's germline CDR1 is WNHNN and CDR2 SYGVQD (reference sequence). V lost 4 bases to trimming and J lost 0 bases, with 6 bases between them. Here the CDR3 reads CASSGQMNTEAFF. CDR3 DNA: TGCGCCAGCAGTGGACAGATGAACACTGAAGCTTTCTTT.

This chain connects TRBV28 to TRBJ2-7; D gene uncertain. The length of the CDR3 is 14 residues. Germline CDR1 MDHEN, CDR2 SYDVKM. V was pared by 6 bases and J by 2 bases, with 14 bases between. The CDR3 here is CASRYNGATYEQYF. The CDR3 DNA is TGTGCCAGCAGATACAACGGAGCAACCTACGAGCAGTACTTC.

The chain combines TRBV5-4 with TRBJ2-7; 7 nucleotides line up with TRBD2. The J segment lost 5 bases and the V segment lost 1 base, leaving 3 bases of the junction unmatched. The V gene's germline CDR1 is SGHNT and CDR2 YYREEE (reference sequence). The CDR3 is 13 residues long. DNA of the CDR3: TGTGCCAGCAGCTTGAGCGGGACTCACGAGCAGTACTTC. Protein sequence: CASSLSGTHEQYF.

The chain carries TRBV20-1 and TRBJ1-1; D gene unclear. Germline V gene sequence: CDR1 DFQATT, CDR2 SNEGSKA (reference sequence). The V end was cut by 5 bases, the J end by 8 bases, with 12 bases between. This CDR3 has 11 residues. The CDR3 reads CSASSVGEAFF. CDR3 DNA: TGCAGTGCTTCCAGCGTCGGCGAAGCTTTCTTT.

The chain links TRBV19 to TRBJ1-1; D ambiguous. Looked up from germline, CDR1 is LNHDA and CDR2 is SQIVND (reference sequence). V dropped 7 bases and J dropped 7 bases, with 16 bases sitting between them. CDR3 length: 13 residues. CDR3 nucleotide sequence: TGTGCCAGTATTATCTCCGGCTCTCATGAAGCTTTCTTT. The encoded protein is CASIISGSHEAFF.

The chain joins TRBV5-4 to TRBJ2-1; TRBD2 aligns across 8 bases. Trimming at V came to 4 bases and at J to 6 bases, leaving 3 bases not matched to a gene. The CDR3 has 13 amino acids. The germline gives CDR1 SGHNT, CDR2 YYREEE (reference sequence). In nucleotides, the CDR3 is TGTGCCAGCAGCCGGACTAGCCTCAATGAGCAGTTCTTC. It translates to CASSRTSLNEQFF.

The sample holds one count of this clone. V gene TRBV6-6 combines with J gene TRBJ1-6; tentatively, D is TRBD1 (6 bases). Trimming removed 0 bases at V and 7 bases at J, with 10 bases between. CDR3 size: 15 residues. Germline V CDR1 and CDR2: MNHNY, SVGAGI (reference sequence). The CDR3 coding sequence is TGTGCCAGCAGTTACTCAGGGGGGGACAATTCACCCCTCCACTTT. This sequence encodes CASSYSGGDNSPLHF.

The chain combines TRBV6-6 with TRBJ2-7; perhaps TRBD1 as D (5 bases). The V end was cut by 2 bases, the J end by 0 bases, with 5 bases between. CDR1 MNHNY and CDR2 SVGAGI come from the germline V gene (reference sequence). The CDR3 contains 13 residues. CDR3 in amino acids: CASSYGASYEQYF. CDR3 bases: TGTGCCAGCAGTTACGGGGCCTCCTACGAGCAGTACTTC.

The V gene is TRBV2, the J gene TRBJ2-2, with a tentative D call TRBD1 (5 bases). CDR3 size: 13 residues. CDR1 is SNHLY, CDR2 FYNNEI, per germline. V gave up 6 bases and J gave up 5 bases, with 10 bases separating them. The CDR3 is CASRGQLTGELFF. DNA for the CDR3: TGTGCCAGCAGAGGACAACTTACCGGGGAGCTGTTTTTT.

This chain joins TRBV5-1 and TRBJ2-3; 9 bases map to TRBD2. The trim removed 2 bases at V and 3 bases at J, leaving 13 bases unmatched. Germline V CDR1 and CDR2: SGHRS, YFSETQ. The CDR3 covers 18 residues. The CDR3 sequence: CASSLARFLAGGTDTQYF. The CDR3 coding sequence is TGCGCCAGCAGCTTAGCTCGCTTCCTGGCGGGGGGGACAGATACGCAGTATTTT.

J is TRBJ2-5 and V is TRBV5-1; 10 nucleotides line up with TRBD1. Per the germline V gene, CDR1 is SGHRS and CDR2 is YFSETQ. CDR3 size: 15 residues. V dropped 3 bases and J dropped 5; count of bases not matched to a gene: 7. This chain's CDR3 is CASSSVTGGEETQYF. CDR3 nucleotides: TGCGCCAGCAGCTCGGTGACAGGGGGCGAGGAGACCCAGTACTTC.

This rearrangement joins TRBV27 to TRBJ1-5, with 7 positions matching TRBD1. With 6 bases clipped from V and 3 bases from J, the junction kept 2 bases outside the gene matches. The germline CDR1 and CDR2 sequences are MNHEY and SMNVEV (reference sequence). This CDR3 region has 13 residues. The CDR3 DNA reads TGTGCCAGCAGCGACAGGGCCAATCAGCCCCAGCATTTT. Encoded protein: CASSDRANQPQHF.

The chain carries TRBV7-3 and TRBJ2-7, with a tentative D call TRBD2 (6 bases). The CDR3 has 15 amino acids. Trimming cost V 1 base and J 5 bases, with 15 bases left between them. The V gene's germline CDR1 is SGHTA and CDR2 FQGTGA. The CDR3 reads CASSLNTGVGDEQYF. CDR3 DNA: TGTGCCAGCAGCTTAAACACGGGAGTAGGGGACGAGCAGTACTTC.

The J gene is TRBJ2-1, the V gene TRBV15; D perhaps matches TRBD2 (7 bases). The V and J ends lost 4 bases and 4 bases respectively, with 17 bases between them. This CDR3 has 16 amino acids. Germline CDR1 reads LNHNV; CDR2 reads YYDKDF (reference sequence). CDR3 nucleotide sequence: TGTGCCACCAGCATGAGCCGCGGGGGCTCTTACAATGAGCAGTTCTTC. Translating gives CATSMSRGGSYNEQFF.

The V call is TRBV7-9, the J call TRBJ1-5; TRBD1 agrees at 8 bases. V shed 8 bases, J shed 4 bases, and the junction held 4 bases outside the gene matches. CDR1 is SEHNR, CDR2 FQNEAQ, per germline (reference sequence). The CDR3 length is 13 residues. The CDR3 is CASARTGNQPQHF. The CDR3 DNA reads TGTGCCAGCGCAAGGACAGGGAATCAGCCCCAGCATTTT.

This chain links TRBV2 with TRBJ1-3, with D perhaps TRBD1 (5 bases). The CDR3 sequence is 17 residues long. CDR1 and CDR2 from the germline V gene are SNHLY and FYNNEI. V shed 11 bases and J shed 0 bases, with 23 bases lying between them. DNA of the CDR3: TGTGCCGCAACGAGTGGGACGTCCAGCTTCTCTGGAAACACCATATATTTT. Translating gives CAATSGTSSFSGNTIYF.

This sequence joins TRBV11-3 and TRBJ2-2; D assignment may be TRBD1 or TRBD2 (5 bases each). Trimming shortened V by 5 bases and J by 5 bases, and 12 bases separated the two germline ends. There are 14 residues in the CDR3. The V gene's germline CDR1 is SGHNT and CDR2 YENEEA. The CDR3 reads CASSTGTETGELFF. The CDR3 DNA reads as TGTGCCAGCAGCACCGGGACCGAAACCGGGGAGCTGTTTTTT.

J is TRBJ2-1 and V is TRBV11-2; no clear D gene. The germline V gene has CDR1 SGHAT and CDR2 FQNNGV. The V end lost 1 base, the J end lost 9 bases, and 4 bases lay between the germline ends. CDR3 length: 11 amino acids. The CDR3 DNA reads TGTGCCAGCAGCTTAGCCGGTGAGCAGTTCTTC. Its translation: CASSLAGEQFF. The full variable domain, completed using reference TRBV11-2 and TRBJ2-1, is EAGVAQSPRYKIIEKRQSVAFWCNPISGHATLYWYQQILGQGPKLLIQFQNNGVVDDSQLPKDRFSAERLKGVDSTLKIQPAKLEDSAVYLCASSLAGEQFFGPGTRLTVL.

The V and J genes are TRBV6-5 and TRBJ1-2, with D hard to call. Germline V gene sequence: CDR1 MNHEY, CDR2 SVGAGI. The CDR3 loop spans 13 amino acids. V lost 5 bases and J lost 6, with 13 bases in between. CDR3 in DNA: TGTGCCAGCAGTCGGGATCGAAGCGATGGCTACACCTTC. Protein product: CASSRDRSDGYTF.

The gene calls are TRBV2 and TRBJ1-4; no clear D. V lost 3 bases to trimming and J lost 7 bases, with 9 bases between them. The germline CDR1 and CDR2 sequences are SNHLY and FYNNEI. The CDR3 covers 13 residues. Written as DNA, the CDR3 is TGTGCCAGCAGTGATTTAGTGTCTGAAAAACTGTTTTTT. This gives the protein CASSDLVSEKLFF.

CDR3 coding DNA: TGCGCCAGCAGTCAACGGGACAGGGGATCCAACCAGCATTTT. It translates to CASSQRDRGSNQHF. V and J are TRBV23-1 and TRBJ1-5; TRBD1 matches at 10 bases. TRBV23-1 is treated as an ORF (open reading frame) with a function not yet certain. Trimming at V came to 2 bases and at J to 12 bases, leaving 7 bases not matched to a gene. CDR3 size: 14 residues.

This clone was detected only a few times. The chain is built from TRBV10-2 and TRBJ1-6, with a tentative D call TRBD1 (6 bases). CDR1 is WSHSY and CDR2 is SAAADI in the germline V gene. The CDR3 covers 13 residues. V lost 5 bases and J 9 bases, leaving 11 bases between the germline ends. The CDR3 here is CASSRGARSPLHF. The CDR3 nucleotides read TGCGCCAGCAGTAGGGGGGCTCGTTCACCCCTCCACTTT.

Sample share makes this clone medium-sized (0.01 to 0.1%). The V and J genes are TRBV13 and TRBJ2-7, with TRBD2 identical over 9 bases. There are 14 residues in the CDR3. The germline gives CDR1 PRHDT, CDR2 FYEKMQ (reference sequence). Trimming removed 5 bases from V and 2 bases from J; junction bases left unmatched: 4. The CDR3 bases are TGTGCCAGCAGCCTAGCGGGGTTTCCCTACGAGCAGTACTTC. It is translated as CASSLAGFPYEQYF.

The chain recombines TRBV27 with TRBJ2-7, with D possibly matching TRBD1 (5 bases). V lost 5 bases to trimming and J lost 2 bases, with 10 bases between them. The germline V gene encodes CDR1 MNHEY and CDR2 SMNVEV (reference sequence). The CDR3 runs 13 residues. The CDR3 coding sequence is TGTGCCAGCAGTACTGACAGTACCTACGAGCAGTACTTC. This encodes CASSTDSTYEQYF.